These 8 T cell receptor beta chains were sequenced from one sample in a study of post-analysis software for immune sequencing data. The authors incorporated unique molecular identifiers into the TCR beta cDNA libraries. MiXCR, applied by TCRdb to the PCR reads, yields one record per CDR3 protein. Of hundreds of thousands of distinct CDR3 sequences detected, approximately 60% appear once; the ten largest clones hold around 11%. The study, taken as a whole, reports: Controls had lower frequencies than patients of about 5 TRBV segments, which included TRBV5-6, TRBV5-1 and TRBV20-1.

These TCRs' antigens remain unknown. Sequencing was performed on blood. The receptors were gathered from a girl aged 2 to 9 with multiple sclerosis.

The rearrangement links TRBV2 to TRBJ2-4; 7 bases fit TRBD2. TRBJ2-7 matches the DNA end more closely, so the J call is doubtful. The CDR3 is 13 amino acids. Per the germline V gene, CDR1 is SNHLY and CDR2 is FYNNEI. The CDR3 region is CASGGEGNYEQYF. The CDR3 nucleotides are TGTGCCAGCGGCGGGGAGGGGAACTACGAGCAGTACTTC.

The chain carries TRBV7-9 and TRBJ2-4; 8 nucleotides align to TRBD2. Germline CDR1 reads SEHNR; CDR2 reads FQNEAQ (reference sequence). J was trimmed by 0 bases and V by 5 bases; bases with no gene match: 9. This CDR3 spans 17 amino acids. The DNA of the CDR3 is TGTGCCAGCAGCGATGACTACAGCGGGGGAGCCAAAAACATTCAGTACTTC. The encoded protein is CASSDDYSGGAKNIQYF.

V gene TRBV6-2 or TRBV6-3 combines with J gene TRBJ2-1; D is possibly TRBD1 or TRBD2 (5 bases each). Trimming cost V 8 bases and J 14 bases, with 13 bases left between them. The CDR3 runs to 10 residues. The germline V gene has CDR1 MNHEY and CDR2 SVGEGT. CDR3: CASRGWGKFF. Here the CDR3 DNA reads TGTGCCAGCCGCGGGTGGGGGAAGTTCTTC.

The chain joins TRBV15 to TRBJ1-4; D unclear. The CDR3 extends over 14 amino acids. V lost 3 bases, J lost 4 bases, and 9 bases lay in between. Per the germline V gene, CDR1 is LNHNV and CDR2 is YYDKDF (reference sequence). CDR3 region: CATSRGSDNEKLFF. CDR3 nucleotide sequence: TGTGCCACCAGCAGGGGATCGGATAATGAAAAACTGTTTTTT.

The V and J genes are TRBV4-3 and TRBJ2-3, with 8 bases fitting TRBD1. This CDR3 contains 17 residues. Per germline, CDR1 LGHNA and CDR2 YSLEER. With 0 bases clipped from V and 7 bases from J, the junction kept 12 bases outside the gene matches. CDR3 loop: CASSQDGGRQGANTQYF. The CDR3 region has the DNA TGCGCCAGCAGCCAAGATGGGGGGAGGCAGGGGGCGAATACGCAGTATTTT.

The CDR3 region has the DNA TGTGCCAGCAGCTCGACGGACGGAGCCTACAATGAGCAGTTCTTC. Its protein product is CASSSTDGAYNEQFF. The rearrangement uses TRBV7-8 and TRBJ2-1; D uncertain. Trimming removed 4 bases at V and 2 bases at J, with 12 bases between. Germline V gene data show CDR1 as SGHVS and CDR2 as FQNEAQ. This CDR3 region has 15 residues. Full variable domain (missing parts from reference TRBV7-8 and TRBJ2-1): GAGVSQSPRYKVAKRGQDVALRCDPISGHVSLFWYQQALGQGPEFLTYFQNEAQLDKSGLPSDRFFAERPEGSVSTLKIQRTQQEDSAVYLCASSSTDGAYNEQFFGPGTRLTVL.

The chain is built from TRBV7-9 and TRBJ2-5, with TRBD2 identical over 8 bases. V lost 5 bases and J lost 3; bases outside the gene matches: 8. The CDR3 is made up of 15 amino acids. Per germline, CDR1 SEHNR and CDR2 FQNEAQ (reference sequence). The DNA for the CDR3 is TGTGCCAGCAGCGTAGGAGCGGGGGAGAAAGAGACCCAGTACTTC. Its protein product is CASSVGAGEKETQYF.

The chain employs TRBV29-1 and TRBJ2-7; tentative D call: TRBD2 (5 bases). This CDR3 region has 13 residues. Trimming pared 1 base from V and 5 bases from J, leaving 12 bases between. CDR1 and CDR2 from the germline V gene are SQVTM and ANQGSEA. CDR3: CSVEGGYPNEQYF. The CDR3 DNA sequence: TGCAGCGTTGAAGGAGGGTACCCTAACGAGCAGTACTTC.